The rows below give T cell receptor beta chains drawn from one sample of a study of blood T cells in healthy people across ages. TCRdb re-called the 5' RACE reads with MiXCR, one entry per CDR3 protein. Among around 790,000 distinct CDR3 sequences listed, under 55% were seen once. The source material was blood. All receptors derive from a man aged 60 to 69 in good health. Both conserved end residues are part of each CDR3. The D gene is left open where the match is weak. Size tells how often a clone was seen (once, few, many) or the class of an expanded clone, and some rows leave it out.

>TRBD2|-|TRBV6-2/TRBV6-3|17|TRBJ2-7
TGTGCCAGCAGAAACGTCGGGACTAGCGGGGGGGCCTACGAGCAGTACTTC
CASRNVGTSGGAYEQYF
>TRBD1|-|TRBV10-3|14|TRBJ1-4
TGTGCCACCGCCAGTCCGACAGGGGGTGAAGAACTGTTTTTT
CATASPTGGEELFF
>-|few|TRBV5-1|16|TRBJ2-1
TGCGCCAGCAGCTTGGCTGGCTCCAATTCCTACAATGAGCAGTTCTTC
CASSLAGSNSYNEQFF
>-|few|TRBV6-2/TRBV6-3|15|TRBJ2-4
TGTGCCAGCACCTCTCTCGAACTAGCCAAAAACATTCAGTACTTC
CASTSLELAKNIQYF
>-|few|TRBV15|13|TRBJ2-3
TGTGCCACCAGCAGAGATAGTGTGGATACGCAGTATTTT
CATSRDSVDTQYF
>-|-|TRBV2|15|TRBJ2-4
TGTGCCAGCATGGACCAGGGAGTGTCCAAAAACATTCAGTACTTC
CASMDQGVSKNIQYF
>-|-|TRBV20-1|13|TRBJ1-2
TGCAGTGCTAGTCAGCAGGGCCGCTATGGCTACACCTTC
CSASQQGRYGYTF
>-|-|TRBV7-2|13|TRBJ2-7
TGTGCCAGCAGCCTCCGATACAGGGTCGAGCAGTACTTC
CASSLRYRVEQYF
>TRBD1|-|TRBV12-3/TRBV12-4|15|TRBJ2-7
TGTGCCAGCAGTTTAGAGGGACAGCTGGACTACGAGCAGTACTTC
CASSLEGQLDYEQYF
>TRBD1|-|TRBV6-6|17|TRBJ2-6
TGTGCCTGCAGTTACTCGACAGGGGACTCTGGGGCCAACGTTCTGACTTTC
CACSYSTGDSGANVLTF
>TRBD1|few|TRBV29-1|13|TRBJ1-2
TGCAGCGTCATCGCCGGGACAGTTGATGGCTACACCTTC
CSVIAGTVDGYTF
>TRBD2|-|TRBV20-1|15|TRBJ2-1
TGCAGTGCTGTAGCTAGCGGGGACTCCTACAATGAGCAGTTCTTC
CSAVASGDSYNEQFF
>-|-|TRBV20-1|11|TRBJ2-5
TGCAGTGCTACTTCGAGCGGGACCCAGTACTTC
CSATSSGTQYF
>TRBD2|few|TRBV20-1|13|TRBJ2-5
TGCAGTGCTACGGGGGGGGCAGTGGAGACCCAGTACTTC
CSATGGAVETQYF
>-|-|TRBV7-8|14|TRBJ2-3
TGTGCCAGCACCGAGGGAGTGGGTCGGGGAACGCAGTATTTT
CASTEGVGRGTQYF
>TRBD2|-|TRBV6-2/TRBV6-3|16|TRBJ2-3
TGTGCCAGCAGTTACGGACTAGCGCATGTAGCAGATACGCAGTATTTT
CASSYGLAHVADTQYF
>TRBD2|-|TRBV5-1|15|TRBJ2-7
TGCGCCAGCAGCTTCCCTAGCGGGGGGTTAAATGAGCAGTACTTC
CASSFPSGGLNEQYF
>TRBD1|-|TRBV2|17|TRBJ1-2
TGTACCAGCAGTGAAGCTCGTCAGGGGGCGACAGGCTATGGCTACACCTTC
CTSSEARQGATGYGYTF
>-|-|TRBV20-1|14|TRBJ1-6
TGCAGTGCTAGGGCAGGGGCTGTTAATTCACCCCTCCACTTT
CSARAGAVNSPLHF
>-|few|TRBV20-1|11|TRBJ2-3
TGCAGTGCTAGAAGTACAGATACGCAGTATTTT
CSARSTDTQYF
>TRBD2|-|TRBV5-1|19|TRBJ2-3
TGCGCCAGCAGCGAAGGACTAGCGGGGGGGCCTTCTGGCACAGATACGCAGTATTTT
CASSEGLAGGPSGTDTQYF
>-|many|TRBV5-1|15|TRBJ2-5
TGCGCCAGCAGGTCCGACTCCGGGACGTGGGGCACCCAGTACTTC
CASRSDSGTWGTQYF
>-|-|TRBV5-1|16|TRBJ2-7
TGCGCCAGCAGCTTGGGTACCCCGGTCGCCGCCTACGAGCAGTACTTC
CASSLGTPVAAYEQYF
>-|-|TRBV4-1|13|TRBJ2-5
TGCGCCGGCAGCCAAGACTCGAGGGCAGGGGCGTACTTC
CAGSQDSRAGAYF
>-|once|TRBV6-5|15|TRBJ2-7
TGTGCCAGCAGTTCGAAACTGGGGAGCTCCTACGAGCAGTACTTC
CASSSKLGSSYEQYF
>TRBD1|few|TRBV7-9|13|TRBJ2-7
TGTGCCAGCAGCTTGACAGGGGCGAACGAGCAGTACTTC
CASSLTGANEQYF
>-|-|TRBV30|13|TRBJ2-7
TGTGCCTGTACCGGGACTCCTTCCTACGAGCAGTACTTC
CACTGTPSYEQYF
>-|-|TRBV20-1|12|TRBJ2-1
TGCAGTGCTAGAGCACAGCTCAATGAGCAGTTCTTC
CSARAQLNEQFF
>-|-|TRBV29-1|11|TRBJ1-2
TGCAGCGTTGAATGGGGGAATGGCTACACCTTC
CSVEWGNGYTF
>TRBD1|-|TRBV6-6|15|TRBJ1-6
TGTGCCAGCAGTTACTCGGACAGGGAAGGGTCACCCCTCCACTTT
CASSYSDREGSPLHF
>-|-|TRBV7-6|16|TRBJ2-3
TGTGCCAGCAGCTTGTTTGGCGGGGGCACTGGGGATACGCAGTATTTT
CASSLFGGGTGDTQYF
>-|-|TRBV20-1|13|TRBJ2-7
TGCAGTGCTACGCAGGACAGATTCTACGAGCAGTACTTC
CSATQDRFYEQYF
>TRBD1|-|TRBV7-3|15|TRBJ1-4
TGTGCCAGCAGCCCATCAGGGGGAACTAATGAAAAACTGTTTTTT
CASSPSGGTNEKLFF
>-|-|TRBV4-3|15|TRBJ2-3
TGCGCCAGCAGCCAAAGGGAATTTAGCACAGATACGCAGTATTTT
CASSQREFSTDTQYF
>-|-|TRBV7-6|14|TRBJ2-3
TGTGCCGGCAGCTTACATGGAGGCACAGATACGCAGTATTTT
CAGSLHGGTDTQYF
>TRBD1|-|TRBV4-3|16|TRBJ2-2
TGCGCCAGCAGCCAACAGACAGGGTACAACACCGGGGAGCTGTTTTTT
CASSQQTGYNTGELFF
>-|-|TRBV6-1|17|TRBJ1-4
TGTGCCAGCAGTGAAAAGGACAGAGGAGTAACTAATGAAAAACTGTTTTTT
CASSEKDRGVTNEKLFF
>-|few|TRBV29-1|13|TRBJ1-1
TGCAGCGTTGAAGGTCAAGGGGTTCCTGAAGCTTTCTTT
CSVEGQGVPEAFF
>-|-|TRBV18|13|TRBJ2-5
TGTGCCAGCTCACTAGGACTAAAAGAGACCCAGTACTTC
CASSLGLKETQYF
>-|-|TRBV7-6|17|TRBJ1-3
TGTGCCAGCAGTCCATCATCGGTCAGGGGCTCTGGAAACACCATATATTTT
CASSPSSVRGSGNTIYF
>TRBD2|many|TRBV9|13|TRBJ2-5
TGTGCCAGCAGCGACGGGCGGGGGGAGACCCAGTACTTC
CASSDGRGETQYF
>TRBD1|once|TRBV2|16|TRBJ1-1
TGTGCCAGCAGTAGAGGGGGCCAGAGGAGTAACACTGAAGCTTTCTTT
CASSRGGQRSNTEAFF